Below are 2 T cell receptor beta chains sequenced from a single sample in a study of T cells in Graves' hyperthyroidism and ophthalmopathy. RNA transcripts yielded amplified TCR beta CDR3 regions. First-round RT-PCR with HTBI primers amplified the TCR CDR3 region. TCRdb used MiXCR to reprocess the multiplex PCR reads, holding one entry per CDR3 protein. The sample carries hundreds of thousands of distinct CDR3 sequences, about 16% recorded once. Sequenced sample: blood. Receptors were obtained from a woman aged 18-29 years with Graves' ophthalmopathy.

This clonotype was observed at least ten times. This chain uses TRBV28 with TRBJ2-7; TRBD1 matches at 8 bases. Looked up from germline, CDR1 is MDHEN and CDR2 is SYDVKM. V shed 1 base, J shed 5 bases, and the junction held 7 bases outside the gene matches. The length of the CDR3 is 15 residues. The CDR3 sequence: CASSLLSRGQDEQYF. As DNA, the CDR3 is TGTGCCAGCAGTTTATTAAGCAGGGGGCAGGACGAGCAGTACTTC.

This clonotype was seen repeatedly, ten times or more. The chain uses TRBV2 and TRBJ2-1, with 7 positions matching TRBD2. This CDR3 region has 15 residues. Germline assignment: CDR1 SNHLY and CDR2 FYNNEI. V trimming: 1 base; J trimming: 6 bases; junction bases outside the gene matches: 6. The DNA for the CDR3 is TGTGCCAGCAGTGAAGGTATAGCGGGCGCCAATGAGCAGTTCTTC. The encoded protein is CASSEGIAGANEQFF.